These 28 T cell receptor beta chains originate from one sample sequenced in a study of persistence of HIV-infected CD4 T cells (TCRdb year 2020). This specimen's treatment or condition label, interpreted: suppressive antiretroviral therapy. As a nonspecific positive control representing the CD4+ T cell repertoire, cells were stimulated with anti-CD3/anti-CD28 magnetic beads. Responding CD4+ T cells were sorted on the basis of upregulation of both CD40 ligand and CD69. The immunoSEQ hsTCRB assay version 4, run in survey mode, was used to sequence TCRbeta repertoires from genomic DNA. Here the immuneACCESS table is served through TCRdb, limited to in-frame sequences with V and J called. Missing clones are a known gap in these copies; in checked studies unresolved V genes cover under half, and the rest lacks a known reason. This sample holds 40,000 to 55,000 clones; 88% were observed only once. Jointly, the top ten make up roughly 0.46% of the sample.

Their cognate antigens are unknown. Source: CD4+ T cells sorted from PBMCs after approximately 19-hour stimulation, taken from a patient who received antiretroviral therapy. In the paper's terms, the cell subset or site label means: CD40L+CD69+ CD4 T cells responding to anti-CD3/anti-CD28 beads, representing the overall repertoire. Source of these receptors: an adult woman with HIV who was CMV-seropositive.

This rearrangement joins TRBV28 to TRBJ1-2, with D possibly matching TRBD1 (5 bases). CDR3 size: 16 residues. V dropped 8 bases and J dropped 1 base, with 20 bases sitting between them. Germline V lookup: CDR1 MDHEN, CDR2 SYDVKM. The CDR3 region is CASSAAGRYINYGYTF. The CDR3, as DNA: TGTGCCAGCTCCGCGGCAGGGCGTTATATTAACTATGGCTACACCTTC.

The gene calls are TRBV30 and TRBJ2-7; possible D gene TRBD1, 6 bases. The CDR3 runs to 11 residues. Germline CDR1 and CDR2: GTSNPN and SVGIG (reference sequence). V was shortened by 6 bases and J by 6 bases, with 12 bases between the two germline ends. The DNA for the CDR3 is TGTGCCTGTCGGCAGGGGATCGAGCAGTACTTC. Translating it yields CACRQGIEQYF. Combining the CDR3 with reference TRBV30 and TRBJ2-7 gives the whole variable domain SQTIHQWPATLVQPVGSPLSLECTVEGTSNPNLYWYRQAAGRGLQLLFYSVGIGQISSEVPQNLSASRPQDRQFILSSKKLLLSDSGFYLCACRQGIEQYFGPGTRLTVT.

The CDR3 loop is CASREPGQAYNEQFF. The CDR3 nucleotides read TGTGCCAGCAGGGAACCGGGACAGGCCTACAATGAGCAGTTCTTC. The chain uses TRBV9 and TRBJ2-1; 8 nucleotides match TRBD1. The CDR3 totals 15 residues. CDR1 is SGDLS, CDR2 YYNGEE, per germline. Germline trimming cut 5 bases from V and 2 bases from J; bases unmatched to any gene: 6.

In this sample, this clone turned up a few times. V is TRBV7-3 and J is TRBJ2-1, with 7 bases fitting TRBD2. Germline lookup yields CDR1 SGHTA and CDR2 FQGTGA. V gave up 0 bases and J gave up 4 bases; unmatched junction bases: 3. This CDR3 has 15 residues. The CDR3 DNA reads TGTGCCAGCAGCTTAACGGGGGGGAATTACAATGAGCAGTTCTTC. Its translation is CASSLTGGNYNEQFF. Looking up the rest from reference TRBV7-3 and TRBJ2-1 gives the full variable domain: GAGVSQTPSNKVTEKGKYVELRCDPISGHTALYWYRQSLGQGPEFLIYFQGTGAADDSGLPNDRFFAVRPEGSVSTLKIQRTERGDSAVYLCASSLTGGNYNEQFFGPGTRLTVL.

The chain recombines TRBV7-2 with TRBJ2-1; D gene uncertain. Germline CDR1 and CDR2: SGHTA and FQGNSA. The CDR3 is 14 residues long. The V end was cut by 4 bases, the J end by 2 bases, with 9 bases between. The CDR3 DNA reads TGTGCCAGCAGCTCCCAGGCGGCCTACAATGAGCAGTTCTTC. This translates into CASSSQAAYNEQFF. The entire variable domain, with the rest obtained from reference TRBV7-2 and TRBJ2-1, is as follows: GAGVSQSPSNKVTEKGKDVELRCDPISGHTALYWYRQSLGQGLEFLIYFQGNSAPDKSGLPSDRFSAERTGGSVSTLTIQRTQQEDSAVYLCASSSQAAYNEQFFGPGTRLTVL.

The chain links TRBV19 to TRBJ1-3, with D uncertain. Trimming removed 2 bases from V and 0 bases from J, with 11 bases in between. Germline V CDR1 and CDR2: LNHDA, SQIVND (reference sequence). The CDR3 covers 16 residues. CDR3 DNA: TGTGCCAGTAGTATATTTCTAGACACCTCTGGAAACACCATATATTTT. Its protein product is CASSIFLDTSGNTIYF.

The V and J genes are TRBV7-2 and TRBJ2-1, with D maybe TRBD2 (7 bases). Germline-derived CDR1 and CDR2 are SGHTA and FQGNSA. V lost 2 bases, J lost 8 bases, and 13 bases lay in between. The CDR3 is 14 residues long. CDR3 nucleotide sequence: TGTGCCAGCAGCTTACCGGGGGGCGGGTATGAGCAGTTCTTC. Amino acid sequence: CASSLPGGGYEQFF.

The rearrangement uses TRBV6-6 and TRBJ1-2; TRBD1 aligns across 10 bases. The CDR3 contains 16 residues. Trimming took 6 bases from V and 4 from J; bases not matched to a gene: 11. Germline CDR1 and CDR2: MNHNY and SVGAGI (reference sequence). This CDR3 is CASRSPGQGRGYGYTF. The CDR3 DNA reads TGTGCCAGCAGATCCCCGGGACAGGGGAGAGGCTATGGCTACACCTTC.

CDR3 sequence reads: CSVVWTGEAQHF. CDR3 nucleotides: TGCAGCGTTGTCTGGACAGGGGAAGCCCAGCATTTT. V usage is TRBV29-1 and J usage is TRBJ1-5; TRBD1 matches at 9 bases. J gave up 11 bases and V 4 bases, and 6 bases lay outside the gene matches. Germline CDR1 SQVTM, CDR2 ANQGSEA. The CDR3 totals 12 residues.

The CDR3 spells CAWSSEVGQPASFNYGYTF. DNA of the CDR3: TGTGCCTGGAGTTCGGAAGTCGGACAGCCAGCATCTTTCAACTATGGCTACACCTTC. J is TRBJ1-2 and V is TRBV30; tentative D call: TRBD1 (6 bases). The germline V gene encodes CDR1 GTSNPN and CDR2 SVGIG (reference sequence). V gave up 2 bases and J gave up 2 bases, with 27 bases separating them. This CDR3 region has 19 residues.

Written as DNA, the CDR3 is TGTGCCAGCAGTCGGGACCTTTTAAGCTCCTATAATTCACCCCTCCACTTT. Its protein product is CASSRDLLSSYNSPLHF. This chain connects TRBV27 to TRBJ1-6; possible D gene TRBD1, 5 bases. Per the germline V gene, CDR1 is MNHEY and CDR2 is SMNVEV (reference sequence). The CDR3 is 17 amino acids. Between the trimmed V and J ends, which lost 5 bases and 0 bases, there was a span of 14 bases.

The V call is TRBV27, the J call TRBJ2-2; 8 nucleotides match TRBD1. The J segment lost 6 bases and the V segment lost 1 base, leaving 7 bases of the junction unmatched. Germline-derived CDR1 and CDR2 are MNHEY and SMNVEV (reference sequence). The CDR3 is 16 amino acids. This CDR3 reads CASSLFGTGTPGELFF. In DNA, the CDR3 is TGTGCCAGCAGTTTATTTGGGACAGGAACACCCGGGGAGCTGTTTTTT.

About this clone: Lacking the conserved final phenylalanine or tryptophan, this CDR3 likely reflects a read error. It is unclear where the CDR3 begins or ends on the DNA, so no DNA is shown, and the CDR3 is as TCRdb lists it. This sequence joins TRBV6-1 and TRBJ2-7; TRBD1, the table's D call, lacks a check against the DNA. Germline CDR1 reads MNHNS; CDR2 reads SASEGT. The CDR3 sequence runs 13 residues, both termini included. The CDR3: CASSELDRTGPSL.

The CDR3 loop is CASSYSSGGNTGELFF. CDR3 sequence (DNA): TGTGCCAGCAGTTACAGTTCAGGGGGGAACACCGGGGAGCTGTTTTTT. The chain recombines TRBV6-6 with TRBJ2-2; TRBD1 matches 7 bases. The V and J ends lost 2 bases and 1 base, in that order; junction bases with no gene match: 4. The CDR3 covers 16 residues. CDR1 and CDR2 from the germline V gene are MNHNY and SVGAGI (reference sequence).

The genes are TRBV2 and TRBJ1-4, with no clear D. The CDR3 sequence is 17 residues long. The germline CDR1 and CDR2 sequences are SNHLY and FYNNEI. The ends were cut back, 4 bases at V and 5 bases at J, with 20 bases in the middle. CDR3 sequence: CASSVRFRAKANEKLFF. CDR3 DNA sequence: TGTGCCAGCAGTGTAAGGTTTCGGGCCAAGGCCAATGAAAAACTGTTTTTT.

The chain carries TRBV5-1 and TRBJ1-1; D is possibly TRBD1 (6 bases). Deletions cut 0 bases from V and 1 base from J, with 10 bases between. Germline assignment: CDR1 SGHRS and CDR2 YFSETQ. The CDR3 length is 15 residues. The chain's CDR3 is CASSLVPDRNTEAFF. CDR3 in DNA: TGCGCCAGCAGCTTGGTTCCGGACAGGAACACTGAAGCTTTCTTT.

The CDR3 here is CASSQMPGGHTEAFF. CDR3 coding DNA: TGTGCCAGCAGCCAAATGCCAGGGGGCCACACTGAAGCTTTCTTT. The chain couples TRBV3-1 (or the pseudogene TRBV3-2) to TRBJ1-1; 8 bases agree with TRBD1. The CDR3 sequence is 15 residues long. Germline V gives CDR1 LGHDT, CDR2 YNNKEL (reference sequence). V shed 2 bases and J 3 bases; nucleotides not matched to a gene: 5.

V gene TRBV7-3 combines with J gene TRBJ2-3; the D gene is possibly TRBD2 (5 bases). In germline, CDR1 is SGHTA, CDR2 FQGTGA. The CDR3 is 15 amino acids. V lost 5 bases, J lost 0 bases, and 12 bases lay in between. CDR3 amino acids: CASSPFGGSTDTQYF. CDR3 nucleotides: TGTGCCAGCAGCCCCTTTGGAGGTAGCACAGATACGCAGTATTTT.

The chain recombines TRBV9 with TRBJ1-1; TRBD1 agrees at 8 bases. CDR1 is SGDLS and CDR2 is YYNGEE in the germline V gene. There are 14 residues in the CDR3. V was pared by 3 bases and J by 3 bases, with 4 bases of the junction left unmatched. In DNA form, the CDR3 reads TGTGCCAGCAGCGGATACAGGGGGGACACTGAAGCTTTCTTT. Translating gives CASSGYRGDTEAFF.

The genes are TRBV28 and TRBJ1-5, with TRBD1 matching 7 bases. Germline V CDR1 and CDR2: MDHEN, SYDVKM. The CDR3 sequence is 16 residues long. Trimming cost V 4 bases and J 7 bases; bases outside gene matches: 13. The CDR3 sequence is CASSSPLTGAGQPQHF. The CDR3 DNA reads TGTGCCAGCAGTTCCCCCCTCACAGGGGCCGGGCAGCCCCAGCATTTT. Full variable domain (rest looked up from reference TRBV28 and TRBJ1-5): DVKVTQSSRYLVKRTGEKVFLECVQDMDHENMFWYRQDPGLGLRLIYFSYDVKMKEKGDIPEGYSVSREKKERFSLILESASTNQTSMYLCASSSPLTGAGQPQHFGDGTRLSIL.

The CDR3: CAINRQGGNTGELFF. The CDR3 nucleotides are TGTGCCATCAACCGGCAGGGTGGGAACACCGGGGAGCTGTTTTTT. The chain couples TRBV10-3 to TRBJ2-2; possibly TRBD1 for D (5 bases). The CDR3 loop spans 15 amino acids. Per the germline V gene, CDR1 is ENHRY and CDR2 is SYGVKD. V dropped 7 bases and J dropped 1 base, with 13 bases sitting between them.

The chain joins TRBV30 to TRBJ1-1; D possibly corresponds to TRBD1 (6 bases). V was pared by 5 bases and J by 0 bases, with 10 bases between. The CDR3 covers 13 residues. Germline values: CDR1 GTSNPN, CDR2 SVGIG (reference sequence). The CDR3 loop is CAWGGAVNTEAFF. CDR3 in DNA: TGTGCCTGGGGGGGGGCCGTGAACACTGAAGCTTTCTTT.

Notes on this clone: Other DNA variants within this sample encode the same CDR3. The DNA of the CDR3 is TGTGCTAGTGGGCTCGGGGGGGCGGGACAAGAGACCCAGTACTTC. It translates to CASGLGGAGQETQYF. The V gene is TRBV12-5, the J gene TRBJ2-5; TRBD2 agrees at 8 bases. V was pared by 6 bases and J by 2 bases, with 8 bases of the junction left unmatched. The CDR3 spans 15 residues. Germline lookup yields CDR1 LGHNT and CDR2 FRNRAP.

This chain joins TRBV7-3 and TRBJ2-7; 10 positions match TRBD1. CDR1 is SGHTA, CDR2 FQGTGA, per germline. The V and J ends lost 6 bases and 6 bases, in that order; junction bases with no gene match: 8. This CDR3 has 14 amino acids. CDR3 region: CASRKTGGAGEQYF. CDR3 nucleotide sequence: TGTGCCAGCAGGAAGACAGGGGGCGCGGGCGAGCAGTACTTC. The whole variable domain, filled in from reference TRBV7-3 and TRBJ2-7, reads GAGVSQTPSNKVTEKGKYVELRCDPISGHTALYWYRQSLGQGPEFLIYFQGTGAADDSGLPNDRFFAVRPEGSVSTLKIQRTERGDSAVYLCASRKTGGAGEQYFGPGTRLTVT.

V usage is TRBV6-1 and J usage is TRBJ1-1; D might be TRBD1 (6 bases). V shed 7 bases and J shed 5 bases, with 11 bases lying between them. Germline V gives CDR1 MNHNS, CDR2 SASEGT. This CDR3 has 12 residues. CDR3 region: CASNGGPTEAFF. The CDR3 DNA is TGTGCCAGCAACGGGGGGCCGACTGAAGCTTTCTTT.

The chain couples TRBV30 to TRBJ1-1, with D maybe TRBD1 (6 bases). CDR1 is GTSNPN and CDR2 is SVGIG in the germline V gene (reference sequence). Between the trimmed V and J ends, which lost 2 bases and 7 bases, there was a span of 17 bases. This CDR3 has 14 amino acids. The CDR3 loop reads CAWSPGTNLHEAFF. The CDR3, as DNA: TGTGCCTGGAGTCCCGGGACAAACCTCCATGAAGCTTTCTTT. Complete variable domain (other parts from reference TRBV30 and TRBJ1-1): SQTIHQWPATLVQPVGSPLSLECTVEGTSNPNLYWYRQAAGRGLQLLFYSVGIGQISSEVPQNLSASRPQDRQFILSSKKLLLSDSGFYLCAWSPGTNLHEAFFGQGTRLTVV.

J is TRBJ1-1 and V is TRBV6-1; 7 bases map to TRBD1. Germline CDR1 reads MNHNS; CDR2 reads SASEGT. J was trimmed by 6 bases and V by 2 bases; bases with no gene match: 9. The CDR3 spans 15 residues. DNA for the CDR3: TGTGCCAGCAGTGAACAGGGGGTGGTTTGGTCTGAAGCTTTCTTT. Translating it yields CASSEQGVVWSEAFF.

V is TRBV3-1 (or the pseudogene TRBV3-2) and J is TRBJ1-2; possibly TRBD1 for D (5 bases). Germline CDR1 and CDR2: LGHDT and YNNKEL (reference sequence). Trimming cost V 3 bases and J 0 bases, with 11 bases left between them. There are 15 residues in the CDR3. CDR3: CASSQGTASNYGYTF. CDR3 DNA: TGTGCCAGCAGCCAGGGGACGGCTTCTAACTATGGCTACACCTTC.